This TCR beta chain was profiled in a study of blood T cells in healthy people across ages. Overall study findings and caveats: Per million T cells, the diversity of TCR beta decreased roughly linearly as age advanced.

Extracted total RNA amounted to at least 5.5 micrograms for each sample. A J-beta primer mix and a sample-barcoded 5' primer were used in a second PCR of roughly 7 to 12 cycles. TCRdb analysed the 5' RACE reads with MiXCR anew, one entry per CDR3 protein. The sample has approximately 850,000 distinct CDR3 sequences, more than 40% seen once. Germline-derived CDR1 and CDR2 are MGHRA and YSYEKL. This CDR3 region has 15 residues. V was cut by 4 bases and J by 2 bases, with 14 bases left in between. This clonotype was detected only a few times. Its antigen remains unknown. The source material was blood. V is TRBV4-1 and J is TRBJ1-2; no firm D call. The clonotype was recovered from a man between 60 and 75 years old in good health. The CDR3 sequence is CASSLTRSLNYGYTF. In DNA form, the CDR3 reads TGCGCCAGCAGCCTTACAAGGTCTCTGAACTATGGCTACACCTTC.